This TCR beta chain was found in a study of Graves' ophthalmopathy and Graves' hyperthyroidism (dated by TCRdb to the late 2010s). A note on the overall study: Hyperthyroidism was defined as stable when no progression to ophthalmopathy occurred within 18 months of follow-up. The study used signatures of the TCR beta repertoire to tell Graves' ophthalmopathy apart from Graves' hyperthyroidism and to predict which patients would progress to ophthalmopathy. In total, 135 blood samples were TCR-sequenced: 40 to 45 ophthalmopathy, approximately 80 hyperthyroidism and some 17 hyperthyroidism-to-ophthalmopathy patients. A discovery set of 95 to 100 patients (43 ophthalmopathy, 55 to 65 stable hyperthyroidism) was enrolled to explore V-J signatures distinguishing ophthalmopathy from hyperthyroidism. An independent validation cohort was composed of fewer than 20 hyperthyroidism patients and approximately 15 patients who later progressed from hyperthyroidism to ophthalmopathy. In roughly 6 hyperthyroidism patients, T-cell repertoires of thyroid tissue and blood were compared. After sampling, hyperthyroidism patients received methimazole starting at 30 mg daily, and ophthalmopathy patients received high-dose intravenous methylprednisolone.

In its sample, this clonotype was seen many times. Its specific antigen is unknown. Its ends do not fully match the called genes, so a read error is possible. CDR1 and CDR2 are drawn from the germline V gene: MGHDK, SYGVNS. Counted from cysteine to phenylalanine, this CDR3 has 13 amino acids. Only the CDR3 region is kept as DNA, spanning 39 bases read in frame from base 1. General study outcomes and caveats: Most expanded thyroid clonotypes with frequency above 0.001 were also detected in blood, suggesting blood repertoires may reflect the thyroid immune response. No statistical method was used to set the sample size in advance, and the investigators knew which group each participant was assigned to. In cross-validation, the 13-signature model distinguished ophthalmopathy from stable hyperthyroidism with roughly 90% sensitivity and about 84% specificity, and in the test set the corresponding values were roughly 78% and 74%. In validation, the model predicted ophthalmopathy progression with nearly 71% sensitivity and around 72% specificity; 12 predicted patients were CT-confirmed with GO in a median of about 6.1 months.

For repertoire sequencing, TCR beta CDR3 regions were amplified from RNA transcripts. The first round was an RT-PCR using HTBI primers with the Qiagen OneStep RT-PCR kit, and this first round was followed by a second-round multiplex PCR, then size selection and purification. Sequencing of the libraries was carried out on an Illumina HiSeq2000 in paired-end mode with 100 bp reads. The original pipeline was this. Reads were processed with SOAPnuke, discarding reads with adapters, uncalled bases, mean Phred below 15, or no exact constant-primer or identifier match. COPE v1.2.5 was used to merge the high-quality paired reads. Each unique nucleotide sequence was defined as a clonotype, and clonotypes were aligned to IMGT TRB V, D and J references with MiTCR v1.1. Analysis was restricted to V-J combinations with a frequency above 0.0001, which covered about 99% of repertoires. A TCR clonal expansion and chaos score per V-J combination was defined as the ratio of F50 clonal expansion to chaos observed in the TCRdist matrix. Welch's t-statistics and random forest were used to reduce the features to 10 to 15 V-J combinations, which were then used as input to a naive Bayes classifier. The similarity between thyroid and blood repertoires was quantified using the Morisita-Horn index. The public reads were run again by TCRdb, first through fastp at Q25 and then through MiXCR, and only productive beta chains were kept. CDR3 protein duplicates are merged, each entry listing the most common genes and DNA. TCRdb's processing, not the authors' own work, is the source of the V and J calls. For this sample the table gives roughly 1.1 million distinct CDR3 sequences, of which 35% to 40% were detected only once. The top ten clonotypes cover roughly 11% of the sample.

Hyperthyroidism patients were newly diagnosed, with disease duration under 2 months, and aged 18 to 65 years. Patients with other autoimmune diseases, uncontrolled infections, pregnancy or lactation were excluded from the study. Diagnosis relied on clinical symptoms, serum thyroxine, TRAb, thyroid ultrasound and orbital computed tomography. Total RNA was extracted with Trizol reagent and quality-checked on an Agilent 2100 Bioanalyzer. Sequencing was done on a sample of peripheral blood or thyroid tissue (not recorded which). Recombination joined TRBV25-1 with TRBJ2-5, and possibly TRBD2, on 6 matching bases. This receptor was obtained from an adult man with Graves' hyperthyroidism. Here the CDR3 is given as CASSEWGEQRVDF. The nucleotides are TGTGCCAGCAGTGAATGGGGGGAACAAAGAGTGGACTTC.